The T cell receptor (beta chain) described here comes from a study of technical replicates of blood from several donors. The data were produced by immunoSEQ multiplex PCR, yet TCRdb's version contains in-frame clones alone and is incomplete. The data contain about 69,000 clones, over 75% of them singletons. Per the germline V gene, CDR1 is MNHEY and CDR2 is SVGAGI. The CDR3 sequence is 13 residues long. Trimming left V 6 bases short and J 0 bases short, with 5 bases between. The specimen was PBMCs. The V gene is TRBV6-5, the J gene TRBJ1-4; D uncertain. This sequence was found in a human donor in good health. Some clones in this sample may be carry-over from other donors' samples. The CDR3 coding sequence is TGTGCCAGCAGGTCTTCAACTAATGAAAAACTGTTTTTT. It codes for CASRSSTNEKLFF.